The 29 T cell receptor beta chains reported below all come from one sample, sequenced in a study of T cell changes during pregnancy in multiple sclerosis. Assay: immunoSEQ multiplex PCR; the TCRdb copy retains only in-frame clones and omits some. The table lists about 59,000 clones, roughly 94% of them singletons. Sequences were derived from CD8+ T cells from peripheral blood mononuclear cells, sampled after pregnancy. These receptors were taken from a female donor with multiple sclerosis, enrolled in a pregnancy study.

The chain couples TRBV27 to TRBJ2-1; 7 bases agree with TRBD2. The CDR3 has 15 amino acids. The J segment lost 5 bases and the V segment lost 5 bases, leaving 9 bases of the junction unmatched. CDR1 and CDR2 from the germline V gene are MNHEY and SMNVEV (reference sequence). The CDR3 DNA reads TGTGCCAGCAGTCAACCGACTAGCTGGGACAATGAGCAGTTCTTC. This sequence encodes CASSQPTSWDNEQFF.

The chain combines TRBV11-2 with TRBJ2-6, with D possibly matching TRBD1 (5 bases). Germline CDR1 is SGHAT and CDR2 is FQNNGV. Trimming pared 3 bases from V and 2 bases from J, leaving 8 bases between. CDR3 size: 15 residues. CDR3 DNA sequence: TGTGCCAGCAGCTTTGTAGGGGCTGGGGCCAACGTCCTGACTTTC. Translation gives CASSFVGAGANVLTF.

This clone was detected once. This chain uses TRBV6-5 with TRBJ2-7, with D tentatively TRBD1 (6 bases). The germline gives CDR1 MNHEY, CDR2 SVGAGI. Deletions cut 2 bases from V and 7 bases from J, with 15 bases between. CDR3 length: 14 amino acids. The CDR3 loop reads CASSYQGHLGEQYF. The CDR3 DNA reads TGTGCCAGCAGTTACCAGGGACACCTTGGGGAGCAGTACTTC.

The chain carries TRBV19 and TRBJ2-1, with 7 bases matching TRBD2. Germline V CDR1 and CDR2: LNHDA, SQIVND (reference sequence). CDR3 length equals 15 residues. V lost 7 bases and J lost 3; bases outside the gene matches: 9. CDR3 sequence: CASTKGGSDYNEQFF. The CDR3 bases are TGTGCCAGTACGAAGGGCGGGAGTGACTACAATGAGCAGTTCTTC.

The rearrangement links TRBV30 to TRBJ2-7, with 11 positions matching TRBD1. The CDR3 spans 15 residues. Germline V gives CDR1 GTSNPN, CDR2 SVGIG (reference sequence). V shed 4 bases and J 3 bases; nucleotides not matched to a gene: 8. CDR3 nucleotides: TGTGCCTGGACCCCGGGACAGGGGGAATTCTACGAGCAGTACTTC. Its protein is CAWTPGQGEFYEQYF. Full variable domain (remainder filled in from reference TRBV30 and TRBJ2-7): SQTIHQWPATLVQPVGSPLSLECTVEGTSNPNLYWYRQAAGRGLQLLFYSVGIGQISSEVPQNLSASRPQDRQFILSSKKLLLSDSGFYLCAWTPGQGEFYEQYFGPGTRLTVT.

The chain links TRBV5-6 to TRBJ1-3; TRBD1 might be the D (5 bases). Germline values: CDR1 SGHDT, CDR2 YYEEEE. The V gene lost 4 bases and the J gene lost 0 bases, with 14 bases spanning the gap. The CDR3 runs 16 residues. The CDR3 DNA is TGTGCCAGCAGCACCCGACAGTCGGACTCTGGAAACACCATATATTTT. It encodes CASSTRQSDSGNTIYF.

The chain carries TRBV7-7 and TRBJ1-2, with 7 bases matching TRBD1. V shed 0 bases and J 0 bases; nucleotides not matched to a gene: 16. Germline CDR1 and CDR2: SSHAT and FNYEAQ (reference sequence). The CDR3 runs 20 residues. The CDR3 coding sequence is TGTGCCAGCAGCTTAGCTCGTCCAGGGGGATGTTTACCGGCTAACTATGGCTACACCTTC. Its protein is CASSLARPGGCLPANYGYTF.

The chain uses TRBV4-3 and TRBJ2-7; 7 bases agree with TRBD1. This CDR3 has 15 amino acids. Trimming cost V 0 bases and J 2 bases; bases outside gene matches: 4. Per germline, CDR1 LGHNA and CDR2 YSLEER. The CDR3 here is CASSQDSTGTYEQYF. The CDR3 coding sequence is TGCGCCAGCAGCCAAGATTCGACAGGGACCTACGAGCAGTACTTC.

This clone was detected a few times. The rearrangement joins TRBV27 to TRBJ1-2, with 8 bases identical to TRBD1. The CDR3 contains 14 residues. In germline, CDR1 is MNHEY, CDR2 SMNVEV (reference sequence). The V segment lost 3 bases and the J segment 4 bases; nucleotides outside the gene matches: 4. The CDR3 spells CASSFRGRGYGYTF. The CDR3 coding sequence is TGTGCCAGCAGTTTCAGGGGGCGCGGCTATGGCTACACCTTC.

For this clone: A read error may account for a junction end that differs from germline. This chain joins TRBV27 and TRBJ1-1; D is uncertain. Germline lookup yields CDR1 MNHEY and CDR2 SMNVEV (reference sequence). The CDR3 totals 13 residues. CDR3 sequence: CASSLNSNSEAFF. The CDR3 nucleotides are TGTGCCAGCAGTTTAAACAGTAACAGTGAAGCTTTCTTT.

This chain uses TRBV5-6 with TRBJ1-1; D remains unclear. This CDR3 has 12 residues. V lost 4 bases and J 3 bases, leaving 7 bases between the germline ends. Germline CDR1 and CDR2: SGHDT and YYEEEE. The CDR3 region has the DNA TGTGCCAGCAGCCTGGCAGACACTGAAGCTTTCTTT. It codes for CASSLADTEAFF.

This chain connects TRBV5-5 to TRBJ2-2, with D hard to call. V was trimmed by 2 bases and J by 6 bases, leaving 8 bases between them. The CDR3 runs 13 residues. Germline CDR1 reads SGHKS; CDR2 reads YYEKEE (reference sequence). The DNA for the CDR3 is TGTGCCAGCAGCTTCGGTCTATCCGGGGAGCTGTTTTTT. Translating gives CASSFGLSGELFF.

The J gene is TRBJ2-5, the V gene TRBV2; 8 bases map to TRBD2. CDR1 SNHLY and CDR2 FYNNEI come from the germline V gene. Unmatched junction bases numbered 11, after V lost 6 bases and J lost 5 bases. CDR3 length: 15 residues. The CDR3: CASRVETTSAETQYF. The CDR3 DNA reads as TGTGCCAGCAGGGTAGAAACGACTAGCGCGGAGACCCAGTACTTC.

The CDR3 region is CASSLHRQGAFNEQFF. The CDR3 DNA sequence: TGTGCCAGCAGTTTACATAGACAGGGGGCTTTTAATGAGCAGTTCTTC. The V gene is TRBV28, the J gene TRBJ2-1, with TRBD1 matching over 10 bases. CDR1 and CDR2 from the germline V gene are MDHEN and SYDVKM. Unmatched junction bases numbered 8, after V lost 2 bases and J lost 7 bases. The CDR3 covers 16 residues.

The rearrangement uses TRBV4-1 and TRBJ2-7, with 10 bases lining up with TRBD2. Germline V CDR1 and CDR2: MGHRA, YSYEKL. CDR3 length: 15 amino acids. The V gene end was trimmed by 3 bases and the J gene end by 1 base; junction bases not matched to a gene: 3. CDR3: CASSQLTSGSYEQYF. CDR3 DNA: TGCGCCAGCAGCCAGTTGACTAGCGGGTCCTACGAGCAGTACTTC.

J is TRBJ2-7 and V is TRBV27, with unresolved D. The V end was cut by 5 bases, the J end by 1 base, with 12 bases between. Germline lookup yields CDR1 MNHEY and CDR2 SMNVEV (reference sequence). This CDR3 region has 14 residues. CDR3 loop: CASSEFQMSYEQYF. For the CDR3, the DNA is TGTGCCAGCAGTGAGTTTCAAATGTCCTACGAGCAGTACTTC.

For this clone: Other DNA sequences in the sample encode the same CDR3. V and J are TRBV28 and TRBJ2-7; the match to TRBD2 covers 7 bases. The germline V gene has CDR1 MDHEN and CDR2 SYDVKM. V was clipped by 3 bases and J by 0 bases; unmatched bases: 2. This CDR3 is 14 amino acids long. For the CDR3, the DNA is TGTGCCAGCAGTTTTTCTAGCGGCTCCTACGAGCAGTACTTC. Translation: CASSFSSGSYEQYF.

The rearrangement joins TRBV10-1 to TRBJ2-7; 9 bases map to TRBD2. The V segment lost 3 bases and the J segment 0 bases; nucleotides outside the gene matches: 9. Germline V gives CDR1 WNHNN, CDR2 SYGVQD (reference sequence). This CDR3 has 17 amino acids. The CDR3 spells CASSDPAGGGDSYEQYF. DNA for the CDR3: TGCGCCAGCAGTGACCCCGCGGGAGGGGGCGACTCCTACGAGCAGTACTTC.

CDR3 sequence: CASISSGATYNEQFF. For the CDR3, the DNA is TGTGCCAGTATTTCTTCAGGGGCCACCTACAATGAGCAGTTCTTC. This chain connects TRBV19 to TRBJ2-1, with D tentatively TRBD1 (6 bases). The germline CDR1 and CDR2 sequences are LNHDA and SQIVND (reference sequence). Trimming cost V 7 bases and J 2 bases, with 15 bases left between them. This CDR3 is built from 15 residues.

The rearrangement joins TRBV7-9 to TRBJ2-3; TRBD1 agrees at 7 bases. The CDR3 is 13 residues long. V shed 5 bases and J 5 bases; nucleotides not matched to a gene: 4. Germline V gene data show CDR1 as SEHNR and CDR2 as FQNEAQ (reference sequence). The CDR3 DNA reads TGTGCCAGCAGCAGAACAGGGGAAGATACGCAGTATTTT. It yields the protein CASSRTGEDTQYF.

The V and J genes are TRBV11-2 and TRBJ2-1; 7 bases line up with TRBD1. The length of the CDR3 is 18 residues. V lost 1 base and J lost 0; bases outside the gene matches: 9. The germline V gene encodes CDR1 SGHAT and CDR2 FQNNGV. The CDR3 nucleotides are TGTGCCAGCAGCTTAGGTGACAGGGTGGGGACCTCCTACAATGAGCAGTTCTTC. It encodes CASSLGDRVGTSYNEQFF.

The chain has TRBV11-2 and TRBJ2-4; possible D gene TRBD1, 5 bases. In germline, CDR1 is SGHAT, CDR2 FQNNGV. CDR3 size: 17 residues. Trimming left V 0 bases short and J 0 bases short, with 12 bases between. The CDR3 coding sequence is TGTGCCAGCAGCTTAGATCTAGGCCAGGGAGCCAAAAACATTCAGTACTTC. Protein: CASSLDLGQGAKNIQYF.

The chain combines TRBV10-3 with TRBJ2-7; 10 nucleotides agree with TRBD1. The V and J ends lost 0 bases and 4 bases, in that order; junction bases with no gene match: 3. The germline V gene has CDR1 ENHRY and CDR2 SYGVKD. CDR3 length: 15 amino acids. The CDR3 region is CAISESGTGVYEQYF. The CDR3 region has the DNA TGTGCCATCAGTGAGTCTGGGACAGGGGTGTACGAGCAGTACTTC.

This chain uses TRBV19 with TRBJ1-2; the D is unclear. The CDR3 consists of 16 residues. V was shortened by 4 bases and J by 3 bases, with 18 bases between the two germline ends. CDR1 and CDR2 from the germline V gene are LNHDA and SQIVND (reference sequence). Here the CDR3 reads CASSTSTTERYYGYTF. The CDR3 DNA follows: TGTGCCAGTAGTACTTCTACGACGGAGCGATACTATGGCTACACCTTC.

This chain uses TRBV19 with TRBJ2-2; 9 bases align to TRBD2. The CDR3 is 19 residues long. The junction had 14 bases not matched to a gene; V was cut back by 3 bases and J by 3 bases. Germline V CDR1 and CDR2: LNHDA, SQIVND (reference sequence). CDR3 in DNA: TGTGCCAGTAGTATTCGGGTAGCGGGAGCGTTTTTGGACACCGGGGAGCTGTTTTTT. Residues: CASSIRVAGAFLDTGELFF.

This clone was counted a few times. The CDR3 DNA sequence: TGTGCCAGCAGTGGCGGGCTTGGTCCGAACACTGAAGCTTTCTTT. Amino acids: CASSGGLGPNTEAFF. The V gene is TRBV5-8, the J gene TRBJ1-1, with D unresolved. Trimming removed 5 bases at V and 1 base at J, with 15 bases between. CDR1 is SGHTS, CDR2 YDEGEE, per germline. This CDR3 has 15 amino acids. Together with reference TRBV5-8 and TRBJ1-1, the CDR3 gives the full variable domain: EAGVTQSPTHLIKTRGQQATLRCSPISGHTSVYWYQQALGLGLQFLLWYDEGEERNRGNFPPRFSGRQFPNYSSELNVNALELEDSALYLCASSGGLGPNTEAFFGQGTRLTVV.

The V call is TRBV4-1, the J call TRBJ2-1; 7 nucleotides match TRBD2. The CDR3 is made up of 17 amino acids. Trimming at V came to 6 bases and at J to 0 bases, leaving 11 bases not matched to a gene. Germline values: CDR1 MGHRA, CDR2 YSYEKL. The CDR3 protein is CASRNPTGGSSYNEQFF. DNA for the CDR3: TGCGCCAGCAGAAACCCAACGGGAGGAAGCTCCTACAATGAGCAGTTCTTC.

The chain employs TRBV6-1 and TRBJ2-1; 8 bases line up with TRBD1. This CDR3 is 17 amino acids long. Unmatched junction bases numbered 14, after V lost 4 bases and J lost 6 bases. CDR1 MNHNS and CDR2 SASEGT come from the germline V gene. For the CDR3, the DNA is TGTGCCAGCAGTGCCTACCTCGGACAGGGTTGGCGCAATGAGCAGTTCTTC. Amino acids: CASSAYLGQGWRNEQFF.

V gene TRBV4-1 combines with J gene TRBJ2-2, with TRBD2 as a possible D gene (6 bases). This CDR3 is 16 amino acids long. V shed 1 base and J shed 4 bases, with 13 bases lying between them. Per germline, CDR1 MGHRA and CDR2 YSYEKL. The DNA for the CDR3 is TGCGCCAGCAGCCAAGTATCGGGGGTCGGCACCGGGGAGCTGTTTTTT. It codes for CASSQVSGVGTGELFF.